These T cell receptor beta chains were read from a single sample in a study of T cell responses to AZD1222 COVID-19 vaccine. Clones were sequenced by immunoSEQ multiplex PCR, and TCRdb holds only the in-frame ones, with some missing. The repertoire holds more than 95,000 clones, with roughly nine tenths as singletons. The sample consisted of peripheral blood, taken 28 days after the second AZD1222 dose. The source of these receptors is an adult who received the AZD1222 COVID-19 vaccine. The conserved cysteine and the conserved F or W are not part of the CDR3 here. A D gene is named only where the DNA matches it firmly.

>TRBJ2-7|TRBV6-5|TRBD2
ASSPSGRAYEQY
>TRBJ1-4|TRBV28|.
ASSLNLNEKLF
>TRBJ2-3|TRBV30|TRBD2
AWSVGTSADTQY
>TRBJ2-3|TRBV12-3/TRBV12-4|.
ASRLGGDTQY
>TRBJ1-5|TRBV5-5|TRBD1
ASQRGLTGGIQPQH
>TRBJ1-2|TRBV3-1/TRBV3-2|.
ASSQRTGTGDGYT
>TRBJ2-3|TRBV7-6|.
ASSPFGSGSTDTQY
>TRBJ2-3|TRBV7-8|.
ASSVDREDTQY
>TRBJ2-3|TRBV11-2|.
ASSITSTDTQY
>TRBJ2-7|TRBV18|TRBD1
ASSRQGLHSYEQY
>TRBJ2-1|TRBV11-2|TRBD2
ASSSASGRVYNEQF
>TRBJ1-1|TRBV13|.
ASKQMNTEAF
>TRBJ2-6|TRBV5-1|.
ASSQKFSGANVLT
>TRBJ1-1|TRBV28|.
ALQRGNTEAF
>TRBJ2-3|TRBV27|.
ASSPRGASSTDTQY
>TRBJ2-1|TRBV4-2|.
ASSRAGDSYNEQF
>TRBJ1-3|TRBV10-1|.
ASSEGHGNTIY